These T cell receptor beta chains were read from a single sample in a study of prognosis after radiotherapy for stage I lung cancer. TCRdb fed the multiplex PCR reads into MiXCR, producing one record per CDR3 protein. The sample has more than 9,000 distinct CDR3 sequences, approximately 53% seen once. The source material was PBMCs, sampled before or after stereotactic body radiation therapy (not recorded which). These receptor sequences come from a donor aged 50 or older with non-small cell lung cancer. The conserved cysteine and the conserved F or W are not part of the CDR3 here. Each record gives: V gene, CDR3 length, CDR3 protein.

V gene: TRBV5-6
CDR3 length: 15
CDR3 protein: ASTIAGDPSSTDTQY

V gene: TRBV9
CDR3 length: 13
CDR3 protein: ASSAAMGDRGIQY

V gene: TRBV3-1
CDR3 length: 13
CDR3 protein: ASTQGLGRYETQY

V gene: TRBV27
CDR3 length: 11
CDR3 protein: AGCLSSPYTQY

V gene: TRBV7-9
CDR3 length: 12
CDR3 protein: ASSLSGEHYGYI

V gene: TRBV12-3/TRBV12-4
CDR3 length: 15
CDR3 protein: ASSLGTSGRAIDTQY

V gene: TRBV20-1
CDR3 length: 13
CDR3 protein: SVDGADRGSYEQY

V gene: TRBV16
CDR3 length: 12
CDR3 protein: ASSPGSRDQPQH

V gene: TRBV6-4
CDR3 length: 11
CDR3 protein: ASSPRDSYEQY

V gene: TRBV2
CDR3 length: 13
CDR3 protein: ASSERTGGGQPQH

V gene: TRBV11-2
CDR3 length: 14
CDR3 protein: ASRLSGGLAKNIQY

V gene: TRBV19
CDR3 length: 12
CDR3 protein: ASSIGTHNSPLH

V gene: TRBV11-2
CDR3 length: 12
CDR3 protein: ASSFQRGPYEQY

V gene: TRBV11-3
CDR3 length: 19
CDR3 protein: ASSLDPRDRGLPSSGNTIY

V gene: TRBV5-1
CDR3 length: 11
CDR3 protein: ASAPGGVNEQY

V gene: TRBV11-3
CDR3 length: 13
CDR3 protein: ANSLGYRATETQY

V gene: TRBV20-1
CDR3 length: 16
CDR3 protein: SARDTRLSTGLKETQY

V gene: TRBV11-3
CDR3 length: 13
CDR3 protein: ASSLDTGGDYGYT

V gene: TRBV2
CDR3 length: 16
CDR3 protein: ASRGQTSGRAGTGELF

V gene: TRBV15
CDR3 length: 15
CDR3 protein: ATSRDRRGVNTGELF

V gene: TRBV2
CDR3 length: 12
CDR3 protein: ASRRGTGPDEQY

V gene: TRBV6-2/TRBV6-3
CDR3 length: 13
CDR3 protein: ASSPFWDSGNTIY

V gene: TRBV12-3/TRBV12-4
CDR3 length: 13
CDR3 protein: ASRDRDRGINTIY

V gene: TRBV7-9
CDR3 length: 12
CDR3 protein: ASSPGQGTYEQY

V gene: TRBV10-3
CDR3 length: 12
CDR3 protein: AIKASGSYNEQF

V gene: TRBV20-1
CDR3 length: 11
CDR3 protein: SALRGRNTEAF

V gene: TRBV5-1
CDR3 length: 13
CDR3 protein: ASSSYGTGGNEQF

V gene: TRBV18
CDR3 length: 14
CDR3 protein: ASSPERVGGNTEAF

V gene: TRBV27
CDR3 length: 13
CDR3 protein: ASSLFAGKDNEQF

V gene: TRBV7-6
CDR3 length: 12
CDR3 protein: ASSLRLGGGELF

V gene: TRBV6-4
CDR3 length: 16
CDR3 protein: ASSDRCLDRAGSYEQY

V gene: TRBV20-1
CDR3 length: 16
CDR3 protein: SARAKGLAGGRYNEQF

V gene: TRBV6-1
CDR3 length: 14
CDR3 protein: ASGGGGTGRDYGYT

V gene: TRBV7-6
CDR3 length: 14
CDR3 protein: ASSLAEGQSGNTIY

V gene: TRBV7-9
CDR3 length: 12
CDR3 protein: ASSPVRGHNEQF

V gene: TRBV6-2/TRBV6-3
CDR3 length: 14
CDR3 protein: ASSYKPGQAKNIQY

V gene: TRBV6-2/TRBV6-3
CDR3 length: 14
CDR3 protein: ASATMWSSWANVLT

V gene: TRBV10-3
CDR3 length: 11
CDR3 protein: AIRQGAENEQY

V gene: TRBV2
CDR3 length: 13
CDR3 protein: ASRINDYSNQPQH

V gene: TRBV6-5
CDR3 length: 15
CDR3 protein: ASSYRGTGLLMQPQH

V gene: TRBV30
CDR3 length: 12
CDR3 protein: AWSWGRMNTEAF

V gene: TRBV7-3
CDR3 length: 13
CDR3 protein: ASSAAGTSSGEQF

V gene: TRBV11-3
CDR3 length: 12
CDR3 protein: ASDLGGVGNTIY

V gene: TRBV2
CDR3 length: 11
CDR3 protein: ASRTQGSYEQY

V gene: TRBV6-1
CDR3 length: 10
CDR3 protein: ASSGQNYEQY

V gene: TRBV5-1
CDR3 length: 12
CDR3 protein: ASSFGDAENTIY

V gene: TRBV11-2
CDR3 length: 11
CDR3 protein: SSIDVGTYEQY

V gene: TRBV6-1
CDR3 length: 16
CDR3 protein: ASSAYRGSGASTDTQY

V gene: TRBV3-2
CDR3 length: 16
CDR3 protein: AGSQVPLLGGNTGELF

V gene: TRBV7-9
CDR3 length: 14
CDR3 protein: ASSLTRVAGLDTQY

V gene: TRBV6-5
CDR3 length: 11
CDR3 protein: ASSSQGRTEAF

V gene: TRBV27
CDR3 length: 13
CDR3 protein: ASSSRHIPVYGYI

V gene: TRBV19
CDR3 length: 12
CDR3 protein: VSSDSRDSYEQY

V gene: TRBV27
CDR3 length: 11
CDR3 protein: ASSLSRVYEQF

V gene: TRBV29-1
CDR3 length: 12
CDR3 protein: SAGDRQGTDTQY

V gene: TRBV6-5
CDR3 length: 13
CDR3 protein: ASSYSGSGTTEAF

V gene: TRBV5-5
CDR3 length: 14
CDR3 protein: ANSLGMHTTENEQF

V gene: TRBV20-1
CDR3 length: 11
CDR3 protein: SARDRAKNIQY

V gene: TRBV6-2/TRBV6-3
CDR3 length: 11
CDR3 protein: ASSVVSGNTIY

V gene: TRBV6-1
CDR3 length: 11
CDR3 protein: ASKFTHTGELF